This T cell receptor (beta chain) was retrieved from a study of blood T cell repertoires in COVID-19. TCRdb's table, derived via immunoSEQ multiplex PCR, lists solely in-frame clones and lacks some. The sample includes approximately 210,000 clones, just over 85% seen only once; the top ten take around 2%. Germline-derived CDR1 and CDR2 are SGHRS and YFSETQ. CDR3 size: 14 residues. V was shortened by 2 bases and J by 1 base, with 9 bases between the two germline ends. The TCR comes from a man aged 25 to 40 who had recovered from COVID-19. The V call is TRBV5-1, the J call TRBJ1-1, with D unclear. Sequenced input: peripheral blood. CDR3 sequence (DNA): TGCGCCAGCAGCTTCAGTCCTTCGAACACTGAAGCTTTCTTT. Encoded protein: CASSFSPSNTEAFF.